This TCR beta chain was identified in a study of blood T cell repertoires in COVID-19. On the study more broadly: Sites across the United States, Italy and Spain contributed samples from acute and convalescent COVID-19.

Original analysis: Reference gene primers were amplified, and this amplification served to estimate nucleated cell counts. Sequenced by immunoSEQ multiplex PCR; TCRdb stores in-frame clones only, minus some. That table furnishes V, J and clone size, whereas the DNA furnished D and trimming. The table includes some 200,000 clones, approximately 80% detected once. The V and J ends lost 6 bases and 10 bases respectively, with 16 bases between them. Germline CDR1 SGHRS, CDR2 YFSETQ. The CDR3 runs to 12 residues. The Seattle patients, enrolled during active infection, were followed longitudinally. This TCR was recovered from a woman aged 80 or older with COVID-19, enrolled during active disease. The chain couples TRBV5-1 to TRBJ1-1, with D possibly being TRBD1 (5 bases). Sequenced sample: peripheral blood. The CDR3 sequence: CASKGGAVGAFF. DNA for the CDR3: TGCGCCAGCAAGGGAGGGGCGGTGGGAGCTTTCTTT.